The 22 T cell receptor beta chains below all came from one sample that was sequenced in a study of blood T cell repertoires in COVID-19. Sequenced by immunoSEQ multiplex PCR; TCRdb stores in-frame clones only, minus some. The sample holds 110,000 or so clones, about 87% seen once. The specimen sequenced was peripheral blood. All receptors derive from a woman in her fifties or sixties with acute or convalescent COVID-19.

This clone was picked up a small number of times. The chain combines TRBV21-1 with TRBJ2-4; TRBD2 was called by the table and not checked on the DNA. TRBV21-1 corresponds to a pseudogene. The CDR3 is 17 residues long. The CDR3 region has the DNA TGTGCCAGCAGCAAAGGTGCGGGGGGGAGGACCAAAAACATTCAGTACTTC. Amino acid sequence: CASSKGAGGRTKNIQYF.

The CDR3 region has the DNA TGTGCCAGCAGTCCCGGCTCTGGAAACACCATATATTTT. This gives the protein CASSPGSGNTIYF. The chain is built from TRBV25-1 and TRBJ1-3; no firm D call. Trimming took off 5 bases at V and 0 bases at J, with 5 bases between the two ends. The CDR3 has 13 residues. Germline V CDR1 and CDR2: MGHDK, SYGVNS.

The rearrangement links TRBV15 to TRBJ1-2; D unresolved. CDR3 size: 14 residues. Germline CDR1 and CDR2: LNHNV and YYDKDF (reference sequence). V was clipped by 2 bases and J by 4 bases, with 11 bases between them. The CDR3 is CATSRSGSTYGYTF. For the CDR3, the DNA is TGTGCCACCAGCAGATCGGGAAGTACCTATGGCTACACCTTC.

The CDR3 protein is CASSGGGSAYNEQFF. The CDR3 region has the DNA TGTGCCAGCAGTGGGGGAGGGAGCGCCTACAATGAGCAGTTCTTC. The V call is TRBV2, the J call TRBJ2-1; 7 bases agree with TRBD2. The CDR3 is made up of 15 amino acids. The germline gives CDR1 SNHLY, CDR2 FYNNEI. V trimming: 4 bases; J trimming: 2 bases; junction bases outside the gene matches: 5.

The gene calls are TRBV19 and TRBJ1-2; weak D call: TRBD1 (5 bases). Germline V gene sequence: CDR1 LNHDA, CDR2 SQIVND (reference sequence). V was trimmed by 6 bases and J by 3 bases, leaving 11 bases between them. This CDR3 has 13 residues. The CDR3: CASSVSGDYGYTF. DNA of the CDR3: TGTGCCAGTAGCGTTTCGGGGGACTATGGCTACACCTTC.

The V call is TRBV5-1, the J call TRBJ2-1, with 9 positions matching TRBD1. The CDR3 has 16 residues. The germline V gene encodes CDR1 SGHRS and CDR2 YFSETQ. The ends lost 7 bases at V and 0 bases at J; junction bases unmatched: 8. The CDR3 DNA sequence: TGCGCCAGCGGGGCGGAGACAGGGGGCTCCTACAATGAGCAGTTCTTC. Its protein is CASGAETGGSYNEQFF.

V usage is TRBV7-8 and J usage is TRBJ1-1, with 7 bases lining up with TRBD1. Germline values: CDR1 SGHVS, CDR2 FQNEAQ. V trimming: 5 bases; J trimming: 1 base; junction bases outside the gene matches: 7. This CDR3 contains 15 residues. The DNA for the CDR3 is TGTGCCAGCAGCCACAACAGGGGAAAGAACACTGAAGCTTTCTTT. Its protein is CASSHNRGKNTEAFF.

This CDR3 is CASSLISGRRFYNEQFF. The CDR3 DNA reads as TGTGCCAGCAGTTTAATTAGCGGGCGTCGTTTCTACAATGAGCAGTTCTTC. V usage is TRBV27 and J usage is TRBJ2-1; 7 nucleotides align to TRBD2. Germline CDR1 is MNHEY and CDR2 is SMNVEV (reference sequence). The V segment lost 2 bases and the J segment 3 bases; nucleotides outside the gene matches: 10. The CDR3 is 17 amino acids.

Regarding this clone: One end of the junction fails to match germline, which may point to a read error. The chain combines TRBV9 with TRBJ1-2, with unresolved D. The CDR3 totals 12 residues. In germline, CDR1 is SGDLS, CDR2 YYNGEE. Here the CDR3 DNA reads TGTGCCAGCAGCGTTGAAGGGCCTCCCCGGGACTTC. Protein product: CASSVEGPPRDF.

The chain combines TRBV20-1 with TRBJ1-4; D gene unclear. The CDR3 runs to 14 residues. The V gene lost 3 bases and the J gene lost 4 bases, with 12 bases spanning the gap. Germline CDR1 is DFQATT and CDR2 is SNEGSKA (reference sequence). The CDR3 sequence is CSASRGEINEKLFF. CDR3 coding DNA: TGCAGTGCTAGTCGGGGTGAAATTAATGAAAAACTGTTTTTT.

The V and J genes are TRBV27 and TRBJ1-4; the D gene is possibly TRBD1 (6 bases). Trimming shortened V by 4 bases and J by 5 bases, and 14 bases separated the two germline ends. This CDR3 contains 15 residues. CDR1 MNHEY and CDR2 SMNVEV come from the germline V gene (reference sequence). This CDR3 reads CASSSTQGSNEKLFF. Written as DNA, the CDR3 is TGTGCCAGCAGTTCCACACAGGGATCGAATGAAAAACTGTTTTTT.

This CDR3 reads CASRGTGGNSYEQYF. CDR3 coding DNA: TGTGCCAGCAGAGGGACAGGGGGGAACTCGTACGAGCAGTACTTC. The chain is built from TRBV6-5 and TRBJ2-7; 11 positions agree with TRBD1. CDR3 length: 15 amino acids. Trimming at V came to 6 bases and at J to 4 bases, leaving 8 bases not matched to a gene. Per the germline V gene, CDR1 is MNHEY and CDR2 is SVGAGI.

The chain links TRBV28 to TRBJ2-5; 11 bases fit TRBD2. The germline gives CDR1 MDHEN, CDR2 SYDVKM. This CDR3 is 16 amino acids long. Trimming at V came to 4 bases and at J to 3 bases, leaving 7 bases not matched to a gene. The CDR3 sequence is CASSSPGTSGKETQYF. CDR3 DNA: TGTGCCAGCAGTTCCCCCGGGACTAGCGGAAAAGAGACCCAGTACTTC.

The chain recombines TRBV6-5 with TRBJ1-1; D may be TRBD1 (5 bases). Trimming removed 9 bases from V and 6 bases from J, with 17 bases in between. Germline V gives CDR1 MNHEY, CDR2 SVGAGI. CDR3 length: 13 amino acids. For the CDR3, the DNA is TGTGCCAGTACCTCCAGGGTTAACGCTGAAGCTTTCTTT. This translates into CASTSRVNAEAFF.

V and J are TRBV19 and TRBJ1-1; D not certain. Germline V lookup: CDR1 LNHDA, CDR2 SQIVND (reference sequence). The CDR3 covers 14 residues. V was clipped by 5 bases and J by 1 base, with 11 bases between them. The chain's CDR3 is CASSHRTGNTEAFF. Written as DNA, the CDR3 is TGTGCCAGTAGTCATCGGACTGGGAACACTGAAGCTTTCTTT.

The chain carries TRBV19 and TRBJ2-7; possible D gene TRBD2, 6 bases. Trimming pared 11 bases from V and 0 bases from J, leaving 14 bases between. The germline gives CDR1 LNHDA, CDR2 SQIVND (reference sequence). The CDR3 spans 13 residues. DNA of the CDR3: TGTGCCTCGGGACTTGCGAACTCCTACGAGCAGTACTTC. This sequence encodes CASGLANSYEQYF.

The CDR3 spells CASSGAGGRSYNEQFF. The CDR3 region has the DNA TGTGCCAGCAGCGGAGCGGGAGGCCGATCCTACAATGAGCAGTTCTTC. The V gene is TRBV9, the J gene TRBJ2-1, with 9 bases aligning to TRBD2. The CDR3 is made up of 16 amino acids. Trimming at V came to 3 bases and at J to 1 base, leaving 5 bases not matched to a gene. The germline gives CDR1 SGDLS, CDR2 YYNGEE.

The chain joins TRBV5-5 to TRBJ2-7, with D possibly TRBD2 on 6 matching bases. CDR1 is SGHKS, CDR2 YYEKEE, per germline (reference sequence). Trimming cost V 3 bases and J 3 bases, with 13 bases left between them. There are 14 residues in the CDR3. The CDR3 loop reads CASSWDSSFYEQYF. The CDR3 DNA sequence: TGTGCCAGCAGCTGGGACTCCTCTTTCTACGAGCAGTACTTC.

The chain links TRBV5-4 to TRBJ2-7, with D tentatively TRBD1 (5 bases). The CDR3 has 14 residues. Trimming stripped 9 bases from V and 5 bases from J, with 21 bases between. Germline V CDR1 and CDR2: SGHNT, YYREEE (reference sequence). CDR3 bases: TGTGCCATCCAGTGGTCAGGGCGTCGGGACGAGCAGTACTTC. This sequence encodes CAIQWSGRRDEQYF.

This clone appeared a single time. The V gene is TRBV12-5, the J gene TRBJ2-1; a possible D gene is TRBD2 (5 bases). The V end was cut by 2 bases, the J end by 6 bases, with 11 bases between. CDR1 and CDR2 from the germline V gene are LGHNT and FRNRAP. The CDR3 spans 14 residues. In nucleotides, the CDR3 is TGTGCTAGTGGTTTGAGTCTAGCAATCAATGAGCAGTTCTTC. Translation gives CASGLSLAINEQFF.

The V call is TRBV10-3, the J call TRBJ2-1; 8 bases are a match to TRBD1. Germline CDR1 is ENHRY and CDR2 is SYGVKD. J was trimmed by 5 bases and V by 6 bases; bases with no gene match: 6. The CDR3 is 14 residues long. The CDR3 loop reads CAISGGQANNEQFF. CDR3 bases: TGTGCCATCAGCGGGGGACAGGCTAACAATGAGCAGTTCTTC.

The chain links TRBV6-5 to TRBJ2-3; no clear D. The V end lost 6 bases, the J end lost 4 bases, and 5 bases lay between the germline ends. CDR3 length: 11 residues. The germline V gene encodes CDR1 MNHEY and CDR2 SVGAGI. The chain's CDR3 is CASRSSDTQYF. CDR3 DNA: TGTGCCAGCAGGAGCTCAGATACGCAGTATTTT.